This TCR beta chain was sequenced during a study of cytomegalovirus exposure and HLA in healthy donors. As for the study in general: Out of 180 million or so T cells, an earlier analysis found over 90 million unique TCR beta sequences in total. Notes on the study in general: HLA restriction was apparent for most CMV-associated TCR beta chains in a later analysis. Both high specificity and high sensitivity reportedly marked the classifier's diagnosis of cytomegalovirus status. Presence/absence analyses assumed roughly uniform sequencing depth across donors.

This clone was detected only once. Its antigen is unknown. 13 Jbeta primers and 60 Vbeta primers were used for the PCR. Measured with immunoSEQ multiplex PCR; TCRdb has only the in-frame clones, and not every one. The sample carries approximately 220,000 clones, approximately 80% recorded once. In germline, CDR1 is MDHEN, CDR2 SYDVKM. The CDR3 sequence is 13 residues long. Trimming at V came to 6 bases and at J to 10 bases, leaving 8 bases not matched to a gene. The TCR sequence derives from a man aged 35-49 years in good health and CMV-seronegative. Sequenced sample: PBMCs. V usage is TRBV28 and J usage is TRBJ1-4, with TRBD1 matching over 7 bases. The CDR3 region has the DNA TGTGCCAGCAGCCGGGGACAGAGGCCAAAACTGTTTTTT. This codes for CASSRGQRPKLFF. Together with reference TRBV28 and TRBJ1-4, the CDR3 gives the full variable domain: DVKVTQSSRYLVKRTGEKVFLECVQDMDHENMFWYRQDPGLGLRLIYFSYDVKMKEKGDIPEGYSVSREKKERFSLILESASTNQTSMYLCASSRGQRPKLFFGSGTQLSVL.